A selection of T cell receptor beta chains follows, all from one sample in a study of cytomegalovirus exposure and HLA in healthy donors. Some clones are missing from TCRdb's copy, which holds only in-frame ones; the method was immunoSEQ multiplex PCR. This table holds a few hundred thousand clones, about 66% found once. The source material was PBMCs. All receptors derive from a female donor in good health and CMV-seronegative. The CDR3 runs from the conserved cysteine through the conserved F or W. A D gene is named only where the DNA matches it firmly. Not every row has a clone size; where given, it reads once, few, many or a size class.

len	v_gene	j_gene	d_gene	abundance	CDR3aa	CDR3nt
14	TRBV10-2	TRBJ2-7	TRBD2	few	CASRWTSGTYEQYF	TGCGCCAGCAGATGGACTAGCGGGACCTACGAGCAGTACTTC
13	TRBV10-3	TRBJ2-1	NA	NA	CAISLTLGNEQFF	TGTGCCATCAGCCTCACCCTCGGCAATGAGCAGTTCTTC
15	TRBV10-2	TRBJ2-7	TRBD1	NA	CASSEFRDRAYEQYF	TGCGCCAGCAGTGAGTTTAGGGACAGGGCCTACGAGCAGTACTTC
15	TRBV28	TRBJ1-2	TRBD1	NA	CASTVTGTGGDGYTF	TGTGCCAGCACCGTTACCGGGACAGGGGGCGATGGCTACACCTTC
15	TRBV30	TRBJ2-6	NA	NA	CAWSLGISGANVLTF	TGTGCCTGGAGTCTAGGAATCTCTGGGGCCAACGTCCTGACTTTC
17	TRBV5-1	TRBJ2-2	TRBD1	NA	CASSLGPGQGGTGELFF	TGCGCCAGCAGCTTGGGGCCGGGACAGGGCGGGACCGGGGAGCTGTTTTTT
14	TRBV7-9	TRBJ1-2	NA	NA	CSSSWGGLNYGYTF	TGTTCCAGCAGCTGGGGGGGGCTGAACTATGGCTACACCTTC
13	TRBV29-1	TRBJ2-7	NA	NA	CSVESGKGYEQYF	TGCAGCGTTGAATCAGGGAAAGGGTACGAGCAGTACTTC
15	TRBV6-6	TRBJ1-1	NA	few	CASSSWPEPNTEAFF	TGTGCCAGCAGTTCCTGGCCGGAGCCCAACACTGAAGCTTTCTTT
15	TRBV10-1	TRBJ2-4	TRBD2	NA	CASSVGSGNENIQYF	TGCGCCAGCAGTGTTGGAAGCGGGAACGAAAACATTCAGTACTTC
14	TRBV6-5	TRBJ1-2	TRBD1	few	CASSYGQANYGYTF	TGTGCCAGCAGTTACGGACAGGCGAACTATGGCTACACCTTC
17	TRBV4-1	TRBJ2-2	NA	NA	CASSQVRSRKNTGELFF	TGCGCCAGCAGCCAAGTGCGCTCGCGGAAGAACACCGGGGAGCTGTTTTTT
21	TRBV2	TRBJ2-3	TRBD2	once	CASSTPGTSGNPGDGTDTQYF	TGTGCCAGCAGTACCCCCGGGACTAGCGGGAACCCTGGGGACGGCACAGATACGCAGTATTTT
19	TRBV6-9	TRBJ1-3	NA	NA	CASRPSPIEVPGFGNTIYF	TGTGCCAGCAGACCGTCACCCATCGAGGTGCCAGGGTTCGGAAACACCATATATTTT
12	TRBV5-1	TRBJ1-4	NA	NA	CASSFGGEKLFF	TGCGCCAGCAGCTTTGGGGGCGAAAAACTGTTTTTT
11	TRBV6-5	TRBJ2-3	NA	NA	CASKTADTQYF	TGTGCCAGCAAGACTGCTGATACGCAGTATTTT
12	TRBV29-1	TRBJ2-5	TRBD2	NA	CSVAGGGETQYF	TGCAGCGTTGCGGGGGGTGGCGAGACCCAGTACTTC
14	TRBV7-9	TRBJ2-5	TRBD2	NA	CASIGTSAGETQYF	TGTGCCAGCATCGGGACTAGCGCGGGAGAGACCCAGTACTTC
17	TRBV13	TRBJ2-7	TRBD2	NA	CASSSGTSGTPLYEQYF	TGTGCCAGCAGCTCCGGGACTAGCGGGACCCCGCTTTACGAGCAGTACTTC
14	TRBV11-2	TRBJ2-1	TRBD1	NA	CASSTGTGPNEQFF	TGTGCCAGCAGTACCGGGACAGGTCCCAATGAGCAGTTCTTC
13	TRBV2	TRBJ2-7	NA	NA	CASSDRSGPEQYF	TGTGCCAGCAGTGACCGTTCTGGGCCCGAGCAGTACTTC
17	TRBV7-9	TRBJ2-7	NA	NA	CASSLVVLGGVLDEQYF	TGTGCCAGCAGCTTAGTGGTGTTAGGGGGGGTTTTGGACGAGCAGTACTTC
14	TRBV4-2	TRBJ1-4	NA	NA	CASSPTDNNEKLFF	TGTGCCAGCAGCCCTACAGACAATAATGAAAAACTGTTTTTT
15	TRBV5-6	TRBJ2-7	NA	NA	CASRPYGQGTYEQYF	TGTGCCAGCAGACCGTATGGACAAGGTACCTACGAGCAGTACTTC
15	TRBV19	TRBJ2-7	NA	NA	CASSYSGTYSYEQYF	TGTGCCAGTAGTTACAGCGGGACATACTCCTACGAGCAGTACTTC
17	TRBV10-3	TRBJ2-3	TRBD2	NA	CAISESSAGHTRDTQYF	TGTGCCATCAGTGAGTCCTCAGCGGGGCATACCCGAGATACGCAGTATTTT
15	TRBV7-9	TRBJ1-2	TRBD1	NA	CASSPRDRDVNGYTF	TGTGCCAGCAGCCCCCGGGACAGGGATGTCAATGGCTACACCTTC
15	TRBV5-1	TRBJ2-7	TRBD2	NA	CASSLDGGGSYEQYF	TGCGCCAGCAGCTTGGATGGCGGGGGGTCTTACGAGCAGTACTTC
13	TRBV12-5	TRBJ1-1	NA	NA	CASGPNTTGGAFF	TGTGCTAGTGGCCCAAACACGACCGGGGGAGCTTTCTTT
18	TRBV28	TRBJ2-1	TRBD2	few	CASSLQASGRALGTRQFF	TGTGCCAGCAGTTTACAAGCTAGCGGGAGGGCTTTAGGAACTCGGCAGTTCTTC
15	TRBV11-3	TRBJ2-7	NA	NA	CASSLDRDHPYEQYF	TGTGCCAGCAGCTTAGATCGGGATCACCCATACGAGCAGTACTTC
16	TRBV6-6	TRBJ1-1	TRBD1	NA	CASSLGTGGKDTEAFF	TGTGCCAGCAGTTTGGGGACAGGCGGAAAGGACACTGAAGCTTTCTTT
14	TRBV5-4	TRBJ1-2	NA	NA	CASSFPQRDYGYTF	TGTGCCAGCAGCTTCCCCCAGAGGGACTATGGCTACACCTTC
12	TRBV15	TRBJ2-3	NA	NA	CATSRDYDTQYF	TGTGCCACCAGCAGAGACTACGATACGCAGTATTTT
16	TRBV5-4	TRBJ2-5	TRBD2	NA	CASSAASGWYQETQYF	TGTGCCAGCAGCGCCGCTAGCGGGTGGTACCAAGAGACCCAGTACTTC
16	TRBV11-2	TRBJ2-2	NA	NA	CASSPRGGRNTGELFF	TGTGCCAGCAGCCCAAGGGGGGGGCGAAACACCGGGGAGCTGTTTTTT
15	TRBV11-1	TRBJ2-7	NA	NA	CASSQELGEGYEQYF	TGTGCCAGCAGCCAAGAACTCGGTGAGGGATACGAGCAGTACTTC
14	TRBV5-1	TRBJ2-7	NA	once	CASRATGNIYEQYF	TGCGCCAGCAGGGCCACCGGGAACATCTACGAGCAGTACTTC
19	TRBV10-3	TRBJ2-6	TRBD1	NA	CAISAVPGQGAGGANVLTF	TGTGCCATCAGTGCGGTCCCCGGACAGGGGGCGGGAGGGGCCAACGTCCTGACTTTC
13	TRBV5-6	TRBJ1-1	NA	once	CASSFDGRGEAFF	TGTGCCAGCAGCTTCGACGGAAGGGGTGAAGCTTTCTTT
15	TRBV9	TRBJ2-7	TRBD2	NA	CASSMGTSGSFLQYF	TGTGCCAGCAGCATGGGGACTAGCGGGAGTTTTCTTCAGTACTTC
13	TRBV6-5	TRBJ2-7	TRBD1	few	CASSQTGQYEQYF	TGTGCCAGCAGTCAGACAGGGCAGTACGAGCAGTACTTC
16	TRBV5-4	TRBJ2-3	TRBD2	NA	CASSNGLAGDTDTQYF	TGTGCCAGCAGCAATGGACTAGCGGGAGATACAGATACGCAGTATTTT
17	TRBV5-1	TRBJ2-1	TRBD2	few	CASSSTLAGGPRNEQFF	TGCGCCAGCAGCTCCACACTAGCGGGAGGGCCCAGGAATGAGCAGTTCTTC
14	TRBV18	TRBJ2-1	NA	few	CASSRTENSNEQFF	TGTGCCAGCTCCCGGACAGAAAACAGCAATGAGCAGTTCTTC
20	TRBV19	TRBJ1-5	TRBD1	NA	CASSTLYDNRGKPTDQPQHF	TGTGCCAGTAGTACCCTTTATGACAACAGGGGGAAACCTACCGATCAGCCCCAGCATTTT
16	TRBV7-6	TRBJ1-1	NA	NA	CASSLAPQEWNAEAFF	TGTGCCAGCAGCTTAGCCCCACAGGAATGGAACGCTGAAGCTTTCTTT
18	TRBV4-2	TRBJ2-7	TRBD2	NA	CASSQAGTSGSDLSEQYF	TGTGCCAGCAGCCAAGCCGGGACTAGCGGCTCCGACTTATCCGAGCAGTACTTC
14	TRBV2	TRBJ2-7	NA	NA	CASTPSLLTYEQYF	TGTGCCAGCACGCCTAGCCTTTTAACCTACGAGCAGTACTTC
18	TRBV13	TRBJ1-1	NA	NA	CASSFLRRGIRKNTEAFF	TGTGCCAGCAGCTTTCTTCGGCGCGGGATTCGGAAGAACACTGAAGCTTTCTTT
13	TRBV4-1	TRBJ2-7	NA	NA	CASSQRVTYEQYF	TGCGCCAGCAGCCAACGGGTCACCTACGAGCAGTACTTC
15	TRBV7-8	TRBJ2-5	NA	NA	CASSLYRAIQETQYF	TGTGCCAGCAGCTTGTACAGGGCGATACAAGAGACCCAGTACTTC
14	TRBV19	TRBJ2-7	NA	few	CASGLPGATYEQYF	TGTGCCAGTGGCCTTCCGGGAGCGACCTACGAGCAGTACTTC
14	TRBV28	TRBJ2-5	NA	NA	CASSLVHSQETQYF	TGTGCCAGCAGTTTAGTCCACAGCCAAGAGACCCAGTACTTC